The present TCR beta chain was sequenced within a study of cytomegalovirus exposure and HLA in healthy donors. General study points: Reportedly, HLA-A and HLA-B alleles of most subjects were accurately predicted from TCR beta.

With 60 Vbeta and 13 Jbeta primers, the PCR was carried out. Profiling relied on immunoSEQ multiplex PCR, and the TCRdb table lists in-frame clones only, not all of them. The data contain 150,000 to 200,000 clones, roughly 84% of them singletons. As regards this clone: Its antigen is not identified.

Germline V gene data show CDR1 as GTSNPN and CDR2 as SVGIG (reference sequence). Losses at the gene ends were 2 bases for V and 5 bases for J; bases not matched to a gene: 11. This CDR3 spans 15 amino acids. The chain is built from TRBV30 and TRBJ1-1; 7 nucleotides agree with TRBD1. The sequence was collected from a woman between 18 and 29 years old in good health and CMV-seronegative. Sequencing used PBMCs. In DNA, the CDR3 is TGTGCCTGGAGTAGCCCAGGGGGGAGTCGGACTGAAGCTTTCTTT. As protein: CAWSSPGGSRTEAFF.